Sequencing of this T cell receptor (beta chain) was carried out in a study of T-cell reconstitution after alpha-beta-depleted transplantation in children. This CDR3 region has 16 residues. Germline values: CDR1 SGHTA, CDR2 FQGTGA. Trimming took 0 bases from V and 2 from J, leaving 11 bases between them. Preparation of the TCRbeta library was carried out with unique molecular identifiers. TCRdb called the PCR reads again in MiXCR, with one record for every CDR3 protein. Of about 500,000 distinct CDR3 sequences listed, approximately 32% are singletons. The sequence was collected from a human donor who donated a stem cell graft to a child with aplastic anemia. The source was PBMCs from the stem cell graft donor, collected from the stem cell graft. The V and J genes are TRBV7-3 and TRBJ2-1; D is perhaps TRBD2 (6 bases). The CDR3, as DNA: TGTGCCAGCAGCTTAACACGGGAGCCCCCCTACAATGAGCAGTTCTTC. Translated, it gives CASSLTREPPYNEQFF.